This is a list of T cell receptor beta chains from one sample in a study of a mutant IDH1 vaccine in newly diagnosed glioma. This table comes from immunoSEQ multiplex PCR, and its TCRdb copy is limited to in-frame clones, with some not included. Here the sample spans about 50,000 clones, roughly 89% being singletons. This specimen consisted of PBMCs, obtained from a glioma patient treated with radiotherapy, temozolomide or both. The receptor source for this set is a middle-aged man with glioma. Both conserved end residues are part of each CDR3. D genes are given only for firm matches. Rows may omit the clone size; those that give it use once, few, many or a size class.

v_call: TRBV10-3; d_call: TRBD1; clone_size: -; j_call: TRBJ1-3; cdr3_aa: CAISGQGASGNTIYF; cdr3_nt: TGTGCCATCAGTGGCCAGGGGGCCTCAGGAAACACCATATATTTT
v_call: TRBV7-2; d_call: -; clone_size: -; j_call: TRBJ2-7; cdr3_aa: CASSLTSGTGSSYEQYF; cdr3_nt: TGTGCCAGCAGCTTAACGTCCGGGACCGGTAGCTCCTACGAGCAGTACTTC
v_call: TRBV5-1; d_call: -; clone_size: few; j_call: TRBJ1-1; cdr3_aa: CASSLGGGRQNTEAFF; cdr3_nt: TGCGCCAGCAGCTTGGGGGGCGGGCGGCAGAACACTGAAGCTTTCTTT
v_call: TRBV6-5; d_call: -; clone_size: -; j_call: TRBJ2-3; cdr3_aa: CASRTSSTDTQYF; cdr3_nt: TGTGCCAGCAGGACATCTAGCACAGATACGCAGTATTTT
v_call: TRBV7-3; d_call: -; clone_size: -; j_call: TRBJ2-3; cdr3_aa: CASSPGTDTQYF; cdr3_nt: TGTGCCAGCAGCCCCGGTACAGATACGCAGTATTTT
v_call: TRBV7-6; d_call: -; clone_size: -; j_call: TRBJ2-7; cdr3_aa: CASSLEGTGKQYF; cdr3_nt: TGTGCCAGCAGCTTAGAAGGGACGGGAAAGCAGTACTTC
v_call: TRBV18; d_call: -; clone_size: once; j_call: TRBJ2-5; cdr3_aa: CASSAQETQYF; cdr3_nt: TGTGCCAGCTCAGCGCAAGAGACCCAGTACTTC
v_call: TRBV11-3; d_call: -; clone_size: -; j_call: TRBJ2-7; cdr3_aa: CASSLGWSYEQYF; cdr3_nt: TGTGCCAGCAGCTTGGGGTGGTCCTACGAGCAGTACTTC
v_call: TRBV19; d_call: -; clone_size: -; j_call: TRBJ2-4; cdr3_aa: CASSTQGTRDIQYF; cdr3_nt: TGTGCCAGTAGTACACAGGGCACTCGGGACATTCAGTACTTC
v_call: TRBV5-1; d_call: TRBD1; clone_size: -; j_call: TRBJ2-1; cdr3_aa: CASSLGGTGGNEQFF; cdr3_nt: TGCGCCAGCAGCTTGGGAGGGACAGGGGGCAATGAGCAGTTCTTC
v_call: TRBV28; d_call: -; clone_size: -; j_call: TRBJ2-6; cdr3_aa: CASSFRTASGANVLTF; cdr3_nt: TGTGCCAGCAGTTTTCGGACAGCCTCTGGGGCCAACGTCCTGACTTTC
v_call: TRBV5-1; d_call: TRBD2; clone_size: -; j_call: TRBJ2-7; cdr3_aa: CASSETSGGFYEQYF; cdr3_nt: TGCGCCAGCAGCGAAACTAGCGGGGGGTTCTACGAGCAGTACTTC
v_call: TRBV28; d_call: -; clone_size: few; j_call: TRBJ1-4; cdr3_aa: CASSPPVRKLFF; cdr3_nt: TGTGCCAGCAGTCCCCCTGTCCGGAAACTGTTTTTT
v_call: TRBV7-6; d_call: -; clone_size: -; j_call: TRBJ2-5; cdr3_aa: CASRLRGGETQYF; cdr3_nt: TGTGCCAGCAGGTTAAGGGGCGGGGAGACCCAGTACTTC
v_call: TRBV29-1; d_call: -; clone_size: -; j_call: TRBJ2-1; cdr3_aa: CSVEGSGPRGHEQFF; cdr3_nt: TGCAGCGTTGAAGGTTCGGGACCTCGAGGACATGAGCAGTTCTTC
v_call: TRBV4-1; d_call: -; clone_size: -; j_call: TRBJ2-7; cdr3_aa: CASSQDRLASTYEQYF; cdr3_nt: TGCGCCAGCAGCCAAGATCGCCTAGCATCGACCTACGAGCAGTACTTC
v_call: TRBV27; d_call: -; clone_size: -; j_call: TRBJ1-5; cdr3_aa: CASSLLRSDQPQHF; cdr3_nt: TGTGCCAGCAGTTTACTCAGGAGCGATCAGCCCCAGCATTTT
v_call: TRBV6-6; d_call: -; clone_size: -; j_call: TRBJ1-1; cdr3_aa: CASTPDPNTEAFF; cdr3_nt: TGTGCCAGCACCCCAGATCCAAACACTGAAGCTTTCTTT
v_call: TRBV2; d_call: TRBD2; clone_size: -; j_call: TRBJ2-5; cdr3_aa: CASSRTLAGRETQYF; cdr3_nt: TGTGCCAGCAGTAGAACGCTAGCGGGGAGGGAGACCCAGTACTTC
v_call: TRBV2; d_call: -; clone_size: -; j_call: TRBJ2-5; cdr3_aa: CASSGGSSLETQYF; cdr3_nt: TGTGCCAGCAGTGGAGGGTCATCTTTAGAGACCCAGTACTTC
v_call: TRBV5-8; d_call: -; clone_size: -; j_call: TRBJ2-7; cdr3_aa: CASRDTSGPRFEQYF; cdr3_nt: TGTGCCAGCCGAGATACCTCGGGACCTCGGTTCGAGCAGTACTTC
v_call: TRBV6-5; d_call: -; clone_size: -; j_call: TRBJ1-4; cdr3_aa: CASSYRGPNEKLFF; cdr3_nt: TGTGCCAGCAGTTACCGGGGACCTAATGAAAAACTGTTTTTT
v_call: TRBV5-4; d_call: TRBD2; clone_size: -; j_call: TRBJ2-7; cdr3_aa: CASSSGLARSYEQYF; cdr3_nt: TGTGCCAGCAGCTCCGGACTAGCCCGCTCCTACGAGCAGTACTTC
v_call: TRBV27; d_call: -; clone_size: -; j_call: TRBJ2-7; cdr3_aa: CASTSSSTYEQYF; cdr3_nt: TGTGCCAGCACTTCTAGCTCAACCTACGAGCAGTACTTC
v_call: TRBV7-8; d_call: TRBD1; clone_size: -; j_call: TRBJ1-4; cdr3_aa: CASRDRGGEKLFF; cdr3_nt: TGTGCCAGCAGAGACAGGGGAGGTGAAAAACTGTTTTTT
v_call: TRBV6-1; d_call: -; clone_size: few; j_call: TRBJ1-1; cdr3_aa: CASPRPGLPNTEAFF; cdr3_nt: TGTGCCAGCCCCAGGCCCGGACTCCCGAACACTGAAGCTTTCTTT
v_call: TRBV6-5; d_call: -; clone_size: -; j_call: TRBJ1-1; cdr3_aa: CASSYWENTEAFF; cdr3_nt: TGTGCCAGCAGTTATTGGGAGAACACTGAAGCTTTCTTT
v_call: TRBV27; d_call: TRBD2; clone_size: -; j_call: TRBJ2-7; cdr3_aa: CASSFASGSYEQYF; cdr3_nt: TGTGCCAGCAGTTTCGCTAGCGGATCCTACGAGCAGTACTTC
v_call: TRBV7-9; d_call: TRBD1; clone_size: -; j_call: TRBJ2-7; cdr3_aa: CASTDRDRGSEQYF; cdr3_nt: TGTGCCAGCACCGACCGGGACAGGGGTAGCGAGCAGTACTTC
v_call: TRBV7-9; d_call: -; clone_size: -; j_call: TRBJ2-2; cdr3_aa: CASSDDRLNTGELFF; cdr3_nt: TGTGCCAGCAGCGATGACAGGCTGAACACCGGGGAGCTGTTTTTT
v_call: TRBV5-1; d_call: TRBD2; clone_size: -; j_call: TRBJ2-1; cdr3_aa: CASGTSGTYNEQFF; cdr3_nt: TGCGCCAGCGGGACTAGCGGGACCTACAATGAGCAGTTCTTC
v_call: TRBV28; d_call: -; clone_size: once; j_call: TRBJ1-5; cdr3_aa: CASTLYLDQPQHF; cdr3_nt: TGTGCCAGCACACTTTACCTCGATCAGCCCCAGCATTTT
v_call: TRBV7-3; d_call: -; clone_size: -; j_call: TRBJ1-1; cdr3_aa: CASRTDGRGSAFF; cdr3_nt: TGTGCCAGCAGGACCGATGGGAGGGGGTCTGCTTTCTTT
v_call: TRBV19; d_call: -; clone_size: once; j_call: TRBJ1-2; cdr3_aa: CASSSYTNYGYTF; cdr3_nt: TGTGCCAGTAGTAGTTACACTAACTATGGCTACACCTTC
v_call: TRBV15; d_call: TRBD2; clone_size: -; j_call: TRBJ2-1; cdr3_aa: CATSRDSASSGRFYNEQFF; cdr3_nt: TGTGCCACCAGCAGAGATTCGGCCTCTAGCGGGAGATTCTACAATGAGCAGTTCTTC
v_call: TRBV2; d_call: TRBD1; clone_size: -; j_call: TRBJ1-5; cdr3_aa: CASSEAGTDSNQPQHF; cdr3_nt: TGTGCCAGCAGTGAGGCCGGGACAGATAGCAATCAGCCCCAGCATTTT
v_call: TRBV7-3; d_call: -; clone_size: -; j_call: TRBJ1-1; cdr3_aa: CASSLAGNTEAFF; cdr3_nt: TGTGCCAGCAGCTTAGCCGGGAACACTGAAGCTTTCTTT
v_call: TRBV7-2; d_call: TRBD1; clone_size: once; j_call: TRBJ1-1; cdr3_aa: CASSSGQVRSEAFF; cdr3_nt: TGTGCCAGCAGCTCCGGACAGGTACGGTCTGAAGCTTTCTTT
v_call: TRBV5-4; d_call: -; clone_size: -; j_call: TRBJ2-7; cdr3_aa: CASSLGGNQGDEQYF; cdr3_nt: TGTGCCAGCAGCTTGGGTGGGAATCAAGGGGACGAGCAGTACTTC
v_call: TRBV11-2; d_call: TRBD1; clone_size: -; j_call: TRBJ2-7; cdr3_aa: CASSTGVYEQYF; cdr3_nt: TGTGCCAGCAGCACAGGGGTCTACGAGCAGTACTTC
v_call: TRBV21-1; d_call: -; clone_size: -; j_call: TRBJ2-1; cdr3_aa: CATRKQFF; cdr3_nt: TGTGCCACAAGAAAGCAGTTCTTC
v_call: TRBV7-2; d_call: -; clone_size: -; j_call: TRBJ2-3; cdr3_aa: CASSLSTLGGASTQYF; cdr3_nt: TGTGCCAGCAGCTTAAGTACTCTGGGTGGGGCATCTACGCAGTATTTT
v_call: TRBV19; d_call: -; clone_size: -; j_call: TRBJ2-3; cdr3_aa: CASSMFGVTDTQYF; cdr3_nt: TGTGCCAGTAGTATGTTCGGGGTCACAGATACGCAGTATTTT
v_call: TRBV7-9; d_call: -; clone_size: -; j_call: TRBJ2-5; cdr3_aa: CASSSRWETQYF; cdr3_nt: TGTGCCAGCAGCTCGCGGTGGGAGACCCAGTACTTC
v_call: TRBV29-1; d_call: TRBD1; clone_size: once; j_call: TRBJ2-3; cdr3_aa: CSAHQGGTDTQYF; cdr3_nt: TGCAGCGCACACCAGGGGGGCACAGATACGCAGTATTTT
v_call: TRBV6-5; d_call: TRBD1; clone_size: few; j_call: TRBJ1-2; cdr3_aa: CASSPGDSYGYTF; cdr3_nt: TGTGCCAGCAGCCCCGGGGACAGCTATGGCTACACCTTC
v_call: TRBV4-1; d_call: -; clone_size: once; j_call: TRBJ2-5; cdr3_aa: CASSQRWEQETQYF; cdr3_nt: TGCGCCAGCAGCCAGAGGTGGGAGCAAGAGACCCAGTACTTC
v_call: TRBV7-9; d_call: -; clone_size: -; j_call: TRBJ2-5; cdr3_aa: CASSLPQFETQYF; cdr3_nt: TGTGCCAGCAGCTTACCGCAGTTTGAGACCCAGTACTTC
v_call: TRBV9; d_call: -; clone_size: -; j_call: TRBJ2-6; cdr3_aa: CASSPSEGVLTF; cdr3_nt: TGTGCCAGCAGCCCCTCGGAGGGCGTCCTGACTTTC
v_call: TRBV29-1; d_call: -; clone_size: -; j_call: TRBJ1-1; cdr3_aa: CSPSMNTEAFF; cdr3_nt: TGCAGCCCGTCGATGAACACTGAAGCTTTCTTT